This TCR beta chain was obtained from a study of metastatic and nonmetastatic thyroid tumors. Overall study context: Repertoires from malignant and benign thyroid patients were compared across blood and tumor or nodule tissue.

This clone was counted between two and nine times. Its antigen is unknown. With a much larger clone just one base away, this may be a read error. This specimen includes other DNA sequences encoding the same CDR3. This CDR3 has 14 amino acids. Germline V gives CDR1 SGDLS, CDR2 YYNGEE. Study results and limitations: Across blood and tumor, TCR beta diversity in malignant thyroid tumors was reportedly significantly higher than in benign nodules.

Original analysis: Across clinicopathological groups, CDR3 differences served as the basis for building a distant-metastasis classifier for papillary thyroid cancer. With MiXCR, TCRdb called clones anew from the PCR reads. TCRdb's processing, not the authors', yielded these V and J calls. Of 20,000 to 25,000 clones in the sample, roughly 14% were seen once. No patient had received any treatment before thyroid surgery. The chain uses TRBV9 and TRBJ1-3; D gene unclear. Input material: tumor tissue. This receptor was obtained from a female donor with papillary thyroid cancer or a benign thyroid nodule (not recorded which). Some clones in this sample may be carry-over from other donors' samples. The CDR3 DNA follows: TGTGCCAGCAGCGTAGTAGTATGTGGAAACACCATATACTTT. Translated, it gives CASSVVVCGNTIYF.